One sample yielded the 13 T cell receptor beta chains listed below, sequenced in a study of T cell changes during pregnancy in multiple sclerosis. Some clones are missing from TCRdb's copy, which holds only in-frame ones; the method was immunoSEQ multiplex PCR. The data contain roughly 100,000 clones, around 90% of them seen just once; the ten biggest clones take up approximately 1.5%. The sequences come from peripheral blood, collected before pregnancy. Source of these receptors: a female donor with multiple sclerosis, enrolled in a pregnancy study.

This chain uses TRBV28 with TRBJ2-3; D is possibly TRBD1 (5 bases). The CDR3 has 14 residues. Germline V gene data show CDR1 as MDHEN and CDR2 as SYDVKM. The germline V and J ends were trimmed by 5 bases and 2 bases, with 11 bases remaining between them. CDR3 sequence: CASSPGQATDTQYF. The CDR3 DNA reads TGTGCCAGCAGTCCAGGGCAGGCCACAGATACGCAGTATTTT.

This sequence joins TRBV30 and TRBJ1-2; no clear D gene. Germline V gives CDR1 GTSNPN, CDR2 SVGIG (reference sequence). This CDR3 region has 13 residues. V was clipped by 1 base and J by 4 bases, with 10 bases between them. The CDR3 sequence is CAWSGGQGYGYTF. DNA for the CDR3: TGTGCCTGGAGTGGAGGGCAAGGCTATGGCTACACCTTC.

Note on this clone: Relative to the germline gene, one junction end is altered; a read error may explain this. V gene TRBV2 combines with J gene TRBJ2-1; 7 positions agree with TRBD1. Germline V gives CDR1 SNHLY, CDR2 FYNNEI. The CDR3 is 15 amino acids. The CDR3 DNA reads TGTGCCAGCATTGAATTACAGGGGTTAGGAAATGAGCAGTTCTTC. This encodes CASIELQGLGNEQFF.

The V and J genes are TRBV28 and TRBJ2-1, with 9 positions matching TRBD2. Unmatched junction bases numbered 16, after V lost 3 bases and J lost 7 bases. Germline CDR1 and CDR2: MDHEN and SYDVKM. There are 18 residues in the CDR3. The CDR3 loop reads CASSFLAGKEGGTNEQFF. CDR3 nucleotide sequence: TGTGCCAGCAGTTTTCTAGCGGGAAAGGAGGGGGGTACTAATGAGCAGTTCTTC.

V is TRBV11-2 and J is TRBJ2-7, with TRBD1 matching over 8 bases. V lost 5 bases and J lost 5; bases outside the gene matches: 14. CDR3 length equals 16 residues. Germline CDR1 and CDR2: SGHAT and FQNNGV. As DNA, the CDR3 is TGTGCCAGCAGCCCGAGGGGACAGGTTTTCGGCCACGAGCAGTACTTC. It translates to CASSPRGQVFGHEQYF.

CDR3 nucleotide sequence: TGTGCCAGCAGTTTAAAGACGGGAATGGGAAACACCATATATTTT. Translating it yields CASSLKTGMGNTIYF. The chain joins TRBV28 to TRBJ1-3; D not certain. Germline V gene lookup returns CDR1 MDHEN and CDR2 SYDVKM. The CDR3 has 15 amino acids. V lost 2 bases and J lost 4, with 12 bases in between.

This sequence joins TRBV28 and TRBJ2-7, with a tentative D call TRBD1 (7 bases). With 6 bases removed from V and 0 bases from J, the gap between germline ends came to 15 bases. CDR3 size: 15 residues. Per the germline V gene, CDR1 is MDHEN and CDR2 is SYDVKM. The CDR3 DNA reads TGTGCCAGCAGCCCGGGGGCAGGGGGCTCCTACGAGCAGTACTTC. This translates into CASSPGAGGSYEQYF. Supplemented by reference TRBV28 and TRBJ2-7, the full variable domain reads DVKVTQSSRYLVKRTGEKVFLECVQDMDHENMFWYRQDPGLGLRLIYFSYDVKMKEKGDIPEGYSVSREKKERFSLILESASTNQTSMYLCASSPGAGGSYEQYFGPGTRLTVT.

This chain joins TRBV5-6 and TRBJ1-4; a weak D match, TRBD1 (6 bases). CDR3 length: 17 amino acids. Trimming removed 5 bases at V and 6 bases at J, with 23 bases between. Germline-derived CDR1 and CDR2 are SGHDT and YYEEEE. Here the CDR3 reads CASSRPETGTSYEKLFF. CDR3 bases: TGTGCCAGCAGTAGACCCGAAACCGGGACATCGTATGAAAAACTGTTTTTT.

The V and J genes are TRBV6-6 and TRBJ2-2, with TRBD2 identical over 9 bases. The J segment lost 5 bases and the V segment lost 11 bases, leaving 9 bases of the junction unmatched. The CDR3 runs 14 residues. Germline V gene lookup returns CDR1 MNHNY and CDR2 SVGAGI (reference sequence). The CDR3 region has the DNA TGTGCCGGAGGGGCCCTAGCGGGAACCGGGGAGCTGTTTTTT. Translation gives CAGGALAGTGELFF.

The chain combines TRBV7-9 with TRBJ2-5; 7 positions match TRBD1. The CDR3 extends over 16 amino acids. The junction had 13 bases not matched to a gene; V was cut back by 5 bases and J by 4 bases. From germline, CDR1 is SEHNR and CDR2 FQNEAQ (reference sequence). Written as DNA, the CDR3 is TGTGCCAGCAGCCACAGACAGGGAACCCAGGGAGAGACCCAGTACTTC. Its protein product is CASSHRQGTQGETQYF.

The chain couples TRBV14 to TRBJ1-1; D unclear. V was cut by 4 bases and J by 7 bases, with 13 bases left in between. This CDR3 has 13 residues. Germline values: CDR1 SGHDN, CDR2 FVKESK. CDR3 sequence: CASSPSGWGEAFF. The CDR3 DNA sequence: TGTGCCAGCAGCCCTAGCGGGTGGGGTGAAGCTTTCTTT.

Here the CDR3 DNA reads TGCGCCAGCAGCTTGGGAGGTGAGCAGTTCTTC. Protein product: CASSLGGEQFF. The rearrangement uses TRBV5-1 and TRBJ2-1, with D uncertain. V was shortened by 0 bases and J by 9 bases, with 4 bases between the two germline ends. Per germline, CDR1 SGHRS and CDR2 YFSETQ. The CDR3 covers 11 residues.

The chain couples TRBV18 to TRBJ1-2, with D possibly being TRBD1 (6 bases). The V and J ends lost 0 bases and 12 bases respectively, with 23 bases between them. This CDR3 region has 16 residues. Germline CDR1 reads KGHSH; CDR2 reads LQKENI. CDR3 amino acids: CASSPPGGRTADRDTF. The CDR3 DNA reads as TGTGCCAGCTCACCACCGGGGGGGCGAACAGCAGACCGGGACACCTTC.